The 27 T cell receptor beta chains below come from one sample, sequenced in a study of metastatic and nonmetastatic thyroid tumors. TCRdb reprocessed the PCR reads using MiXCR. The data contain some 31,000 clones, approximately 19% of them singletons. Thyroid surgery took place with no prior treatment in any patient. Specimen: blood. The receptors were gathered from a female donor with papillary thyroid cancer or a benign thyroid nodule (not recorded which). Some clones in this sample may be carry-over from other donors' samples.

This clone showed up many times. J is TRBJ1-3 and V is TRBV20-1, with a tentative D call TRBD1 (5 bases). Germline CDR1 DFQATT, CDR2 SNEGSKA (reference sequence). The CDR3 consists of 14 residues. The V gene lost 3 bases and the J gene lost 0 bases, with 9 bases spanning the gap. CDR3 sequence reads: CSARGGGSGNTIYF. In DNA, the CDR3 is TGCAGTGCTAGGGGGGGGGGCTCTGGAAACACCATATATTTT.

This clone is medium-sized (0.01 to 0.1%) within its sample. The chain employs TRBV6-2 or TRBV6-3 and TRBJ2-3; 8 bases are shared with TRBD2. J was trimmed by 0 bases and V by 6 bases; bases with no gene match: 5. The CDR3 has 15 amino acids. Germline values: CDR1 MNHEY, CDR2 SVGEGT. In DNA, the CDR3 is TGTGCCAGCAGCCGCGGGGGGCGGAGCACAGATACGCAGTATTTT. As protein: CASSRGGRSTDTQYF.

This clone has ten or more counts. CDR3: CASSQDRGWASNEKLFF. CDR3 sequence (DNA): TGCGCCAGCAGCCAAGATCGGGGATGGGCGTCTAATGAAAAACTGTTTTTT. The rearrangement uses TRBV4-3 and TRBJ1-4; D not certain. CDR1 and CDR2 from the germline V gene are LGHNA and YSLEER. With 0 bases removed from V and 3 bases from J, the gap between germline ends came to 14 bases. This CDR3 has 17 residues.

V is TRBV28 and J is TRBJ1-2; no definite D call. The CDR3 spans 13 residues. Trimming pared 2 bases from V and 7 bases from J, leaving 11 bases between. CDR1 is MDHEN, CDR2 SYDVKM, per germline. Here the CDR3 reads CASSLVSPPGYTF. The CDR3 bases are TGTGCCAGCAGTTTAGTTTCCCCTCCTGGCTACACCTTC.

The sample holds many counts of this clone. The J gene is TRBJ1-4, the V gene TRBV20-1; D not certain. Trimming took off 2 bases at V and 7 bases at J, with 8 bases between the two ends. This CDR3 is built from 12 residues. The germline V gene has CDR1 DFQATT and CDR2 SNEGSKA (reference sequence). The CDR3 loop reads CSARKEGEKLFF. CDR3 DNA sequence: TGCAGTGCTAGAAAGGAAGGTGAAAAACTGTTTTTT.

Details on this clone: A much more abundant neighbour one base away suggests this may be a read error. The same CDR3 also results from other DNA sequences found in this sample. The rearrangement uses TRBV7-2 and TRBJ2-3; D might be TRBD1 or TRBD2, each matching 6 bases. The length of the CDR3 is 14 residues. Trimming removed 9 bases from V and 8 bases from J, with 21 bases in between. Germline V CDR1 and CDR2: SGHTA, FQGNSA. CDR3 nucleotides: TGTGCCAGTAGCCCCACAACACAGGGAGGTACGCAGTATTTT. Translated: CASSPTTQGGTQYF.

This clone showed up many times. The J gene is TRBJ2-7, the V gene TRBV20-1; tentative D call: TRBD1 (5 bases). CDR3 length: 12 amino acids. Looked up from germline, CDR1 is DFQATT and CDR2 is SNEGSKA (reference sequence). The germline V and J ends were trimmed by 2 bases and 5 bases, with 10 bases remaining between them. This chain's CDR3 is CSARRGRDEQYF. In DNA form, the CDR3 reads TGCAGTGCTAGAAGGGGCCGGGACGAGCAGTACTTC.

This clone was counted a few times. In DNA form, the CDR3 reads TGCGCCAGCAGCCAATCAGCGGGAGTCAGCACAGATACGCAGTATTTT. The encoded protein is CASSQSAGVSTDTQYF. V usage is TRBV5-1 and J usage is TRBJ2-3; 8 bases are a match to TRBD2. V was pared by 4 bases and J by 0 bases, with 7 bases of the junction left unmatched. CDR1 is SGHRS and CDR2 is YFSETQ in the germline V gene. CDR3 size: 16 residues.

This chain links TRBV5-4 with TRBJ1-6; TRBD1 is a possible D gene (5 bases). CDR3 size: 15 residues. The germline CDR1 and CDR2 sequences are SGHNT and YYREEE (reference sequence). The V and J ends lost 4 bases and 9 bases respectively, with 17 bases between them. The CDR3 sequence is CASSEGDGVGSPLHF. Written as DNA, the CDR3 is TGTGCCAGCAGCGAAGGGGACGGGGTAGGTTCACCCCTCCACTTT.

The chain employs TRBV30 and TRBJ2-2; 15 nucleotides align to TRBD2. CDR1 and CDR2 from the germline V gene are GTSNPN and SVGIG (reference sequence). V trimming: 0 bases; J trimming: 8 bases; junction bases outside the gene matches: 10. The CDR3 contains 18 residues. The DNA for the CDR3 is TGTGCCTGGAGTGTATGGAGGACTAGCGGGAGGGCCGTAGGGGAGCTGTTTTTT. Its translation: CAWSVWRTSGRAVGELFF.

Notes on this clone: The junction departs from germline at one end; a sequencing error may be responsible. V is TRBV4-3 and J is TRBJ1-2, with D tentatively TRBD1 (5 bases). The CDR3 has 15 residues. In germline, CDR1 is LGHNA, CDR2 YSLEER. The CDR3 region has the DNA TGCGCCAGAAGCCATCTGGCCGGGACGCACTATGGCTACACCTTC. This sequence encodes CARSHLAGTHYGYTF.

Comments on this clone: A read error is likely, as this CDR3 ends without the conserved phenylalanine or tryptophan. The rearrangement uses TRBV11-2 and TRBJ2-7; 10 bases match TRBD2. The trim removed 7 bases at V and 6 bases at J, leaving 15 bases unmatched. The CDR3 runs 16 residues. Germline CDR1 SGHAT, CDR2 FQNNGV. The CDR3 nucleotides are TGTGCCAGCATCTTGACCCCCGCTAGCGGGGGAGTCGAGCAGTACTCC. This encodes CASILTPASGGVEQYS.

This clone was seen at least ten times. V is TRBV3-1 and J is TRBJ1-5, with unresolved D. The germline CDR1 and CDR2 sequences are LGHDT and YNNKEL (reference sequence). This CDR3 has 13 residues. V was cut by 3 bases and J by 11 bases, with 14 bases left in between. The CDR3, as DNA: TGTGCCAGCAGCCAGAACAGTCCGTGGGCCCAGCATTTT. This translates into CASSQNSPWAQHF. The full variable domain, with the rest looked up from reference TRBV3-1 and TRBJ1-5, is DTAVSQTPKYLVTQMGNDKSIKCEQNLGHDTMYWYKQDSKKFLKIMFSYNNKELIINETVPNRFSPKSPDKAHLNLHINSLELGDSAVYFCASSQNSPWAQHFGDGTRLSIL.

This clone has a count of ten or more. The chain links TRBV20-1 to TRBJ2-7, with D tentatively TRBD2 (6 bases). V was clipped by 2 bases and J by 4 bases, with 12 bases between them. From germline, CDR1 is DFQATT and CDR2 SNEGSKA (reference sequence). This CDR3 has 13 amino acids. The CDR3 spells CSARYQGGYEQYF. The CDR3 nucleotides read TGCAGTGCTAGATATCAGGGAGGATACGAGCAGTACTTC.

This clone was observed a few times. A much more abundant neighbour one base away suggests this may be a read error. V usage is TRBV5-6 and J usage is TRBJ2-1; the match to TRBD2 covers 7 bases. CDR3 length: 12 amino acids. Germline V CDR1 and CDR2: SGHDT, YYEEEE. The chain's CDR3 is CASSGDYNEQSF. DNA for the CDR3: TGTGCCAGCAGCGGGGACTACAATGAGCAGTCCTTC. The full variable domain, with the rest looked up from reference TRBV5-6 and TRBJ2-1, is DAGVTQSPTHLIKTRGQQVTLRCSPKSGHDTVSWYQQALGQGPQFIFQYYEEEERQRGNFPDRFSGHQFPNYSSELNVNALLLGDSALYLCASSGDYNEQSFGPGTRLTVL.

The chain uses TRBV28 and TRBJ2-7; 7 nucleotides match TRBD2. The CDR3 sequence is 16 residues long. Germline lookup yields CDR1 MDHEN and CDR2 SYDVKM. J gave up 5 bases and V 8 bases, and 18 bases lay outside the gene matches. This CDR3 reads CASRKYLAAQAHEQYF. The CDR3, as DNA: TGTGCCAGCCGAAAATACCTAGCGGCTCAGGCCCACGAGCAGTACTTC.

This clone was recorded at least ten times. The chain recombines TRBV7-8 with TRBJ2-2; D may match TRBD1 or TRBD2 (6 bases each). V was shortened by 2 bases and J by 5 bases, with 12 bases between the two germline ends. The CDR3 totals 15 residues. The V gene's germline CDR1 is SGHVS and CDR2 FQNEAQ. CDR3 nucleotides: TGTGCCAGCAGCTTACTCAGGGGAGGAACCGGGGAGCTGTTTTTT. Amino acid sequence: CASSLLRGGTGELFF.

This clone was seen at least ten times. V is TRBV3-1 and J is TRBJ1-2, with 7 bases aligning to TRBD1. V lost 4 bases to trimming and J lost 1 base; unmatched junction nucleotides: 3. This CDR3 has 14 amino acids. Looked up from germline, CDR1 is LGHDT and CDR2 is YNNKEL (reference sequence). For the CDR3, the DNA is TGTGCCAGCAGCCTCGCAGGGGGTAACTATGGCTACACCTTC. Protein: CASSLAGGNYGYTF.

The CDR3, as DNA: TGTGCCTGGAGTGTCGATGGGGTGGGCACTGAAGCTTTCTTT. It specifies CAWSVDGVGTEAFF. V is TRBV30 and J is TRBJ1-1; D unclear. The V gene lost 0 bases and the J gene lost 4 bases, with 12 bases spanning the gap. The CDR3 is made up of 14 amino acids. The germline V gene encodes CDR1 GTSNPN and CDR2 SVGIG (reference sequence).

The sample holds many counts of this clone. The chain uses TRBV6-1 and TRBJ1-3; 7 nucleotides match TRBD1. The CDR3 covers 14 residues. Unmatched junction bases numbered 2, after V lost 6 bases and J lost 0 bases. Germline assignment: CDR1 MNHNS and CDR2 SASEGT. The CDR3 spells CASRGTVSGNTIYF. The CDR3, as DNA: TGTGCCAGCAGAGGGACAGTCTCTGGAAACACCATATATTTT.

This clone occurred a few times. The chain couples TRBV11-3 to TRBJ2-2; 7 nucleotides line up with TRBD2. Germline V lookup: CDR1 SGHNT, CDR2 YENEEA. Trimming removed 4 bases from V and 3 bases from J; junction bases left unmatched: 5. There are 15 residues in the CDR3. The CDR3 sequence: CASSSKRGDTGELFF. In DNA, the CDR3 is TGTGCCAGCAGCTCCAAGCGGGGCGACACCGGGGAGCTGTTTTTT.

A word on this clone: One end of the junction does not line up with germline, which may come from a read error. This chain links TRBV7-2 with TRBJ2-7; 10 bases map to TRBD1. The CDR3 sequence is 14 residues long. CDR1 and CDR2 from the germline V gene are SGHTA and FQGNSA. This chain's CDR3 is CASSTTGTGDEQYF. For the CDR3, the DNA is TGTGCTAGCAGCACCACCGGGACAGGGGACGAGCAGTACTTC.

This clone has a count of ten or more. The chain employs TRBV9 and TRBJ1-2, with 7 bases lining up with TRBD1. Per the germline V gene, CDR1 is SGDLS and CDR2 is YYNGEE. The CDR3 is 16 residues long. With V trimmed by 0 bases and J by 4 bases, 9 bases remained unmatched. The CDR3 region has the DNA TGTGCCAGCAGCGTAGTTTTAGGGGGCTCTATCTATGGCTACACCTTC. Protein sequence: CASSVVLGGSIYGYTF.

The rearrangement uses TRBV6-2 or TRBV6-3 and TRBJ1-2; a weak D match, TRBD1 (6 bases). The CDR3 sequence is 13 residues long. Germline V CDR1 and CDR2: MNHEY, SVGEGT. The V end was cut by 3 bases, the J end by 8 bases, with 13 bases between. CDR3 amino acids: CASSYMTGWGYTF. The CDR3 nucleotides read TGTGCCAGCAGTTATATGACAGGATGGGGCTACACCTTC.

This clone was seen a few times. The chain carries TRBV6-2 or TRBV6-3 and TRBJ2-7; 8 bases are shared with TRBD2. Germline V lookup: CDR1 MNHEY, CDR2 SVGEGT. V lost 0 bases and J lost 0; bases outside the gene matches: 7. This CDR3 comprises 17 residues. For the CDR3, the DNA is TGTGCCAGCAGTTACTCGACGGCTAGCGGGTCCTCCTACGAGCAGTACTTC. The encoded protein is CASSYSTASGSSYEQYF.

In this sample, this clone turned up a few times. The V gene is TRBV28, the J gene TRBJ1-2; 7 bases line up with TRBD1. With V trimmed by 6 bases and J by 2 bases, 15 bases remained unmatched. From germline, CDR1 is MDHEN and CDR2 SYDVKM. The CDR3 is made up of 17 amino acids. This CDR3 is CASRGNGFGGQNYGYTF. The CDR3 DNA is TGTGCCAGCAGAGGCAACGGTTTTGGGGGACAGAACTATGGCTACACCTTC.

The sample holds a few counts of this clone. This may stem from a read error, because a much larger clone lies one nucleotide away. The chain carries TRBV4-3 and TRBJ1-4; D is undetermined. Germline CDR1 and CDR2: LGHNA and YSLEER. The CDR3 length is 16 residues. The V gene lost 2 bases and the J gene lost 3 bases, with 13 bases spanning the gap. The CDR3 sequence is CASSQFQARANEKLFF. The CDR3 nucleotides are TGCGCCAGCAGCCAATTTCAGGCGAGAGCTAATGAAAAACTGTTTTTT.